This TCR beta chain was captured by sequencing in a study of Ad26.COV2.S vaccination and SARS-CoV-2 variants. Germline CDR1 and CDR2: LNHDA and SQIVND (reference sequence). This CDR3 region has 17 residues. J lost 4 bases, V lost 0 bases, and 11 bases had no gene match. Specified treatment: around 19 received Ad26.COV2.S at low or high dose, single or two shots; about 5 received placebo; per-sample allocation not given. All samples were drawn on day 63, counting from the first vaccine or placebo injection. TCRdb's table, derived via immunoSEQ multiplex PCR, lists solely in-frame clones and lacks some. This table holds 350,000 to 450,000 clones, roughly 80% found once.

The receptor's source is a person aged 18-60 years who received the Ad26.COV2.S COVID-19 vaccine or a placebo. The chain uses TRBV19 and TRBJ1-1; 7 bases are a match to TRBD1. The sample consisted of peripheral blood, taken in a trial of Ad26.COV2.S vaccine versus placebo. The CDR3 DNA reads as TGTGCCAGTAGTATAGAGGGGGCAGGGGGATGGGGCACTGAAGCTTTCTTT. This gives the protein CASSIEGAGGWGTEAFF.